This entry describes one TCR beta chain. This sample is drawn from a study of blood T cell repertoires in COVID-19. Data came from immunoSEQ multiplex PCR; TCRdb stores just in-frame clones and leaves some out. The sample lists 300,000 to 350,000 clones, nearly 90% seen once, with about 4.5% in the top ten. The CDR3 sequence is 13 residues long. V dropped 5 bases and J dropped 6 bases, with 13 bases sitting between them. Ages ranged from roughly 18 to 100 years, with residence in 24 US areas. Categorization into cohorts depended on clinical history that participants reported. J is TRBJ1-2 and V is TRBV12-3 or TRBV12-4; TRBD1 is a possible D gene (5 bases). The sequencing input was PBMCs or T cells enriched from blood (not recorded which). This receptor was obtained from a young woman with acute COVID-19. The CDR3 loop reads CASSHGHEDGYTF. The CDR3 DNA sequence: TGTGCCAGCAGTCATGGACATGAGGATGGCTACACCTTC.